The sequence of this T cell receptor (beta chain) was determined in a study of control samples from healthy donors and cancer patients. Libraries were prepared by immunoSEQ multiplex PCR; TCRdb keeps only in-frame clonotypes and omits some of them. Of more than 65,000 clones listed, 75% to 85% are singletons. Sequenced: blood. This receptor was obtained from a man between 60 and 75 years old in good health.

The CDR3 sequence is CASSSGGGRQPQHF. The CDR3 region has the DNA TGTGCCAGCAGCTCGGGGGGGGGCCGGCAGCCCCAGCATTTT. The chain links TRBV7-2 to TRBJ1-5; D is perhaps TRBD1 (6 bases). In germline, CDR1 is SGHTA, CDR2 FQGNSA. The CDR3 has 14 amino acids. The germline V and J ends were trimmed by 4 bases and 7 bases, with 14 bases remaining between them. The full variable domain, its missing parts supplied by reference TRBV7-2 and TRBJ1-5, is GAGVSQSPSNKVTEKGKDVELRCDPISGHTALYWYRQSLGQGLEFLIYFQGNSAPDKSGLPSDRFSAERTGGSVSTLTIQRTQQEDSAVYLCASSSGGGRQPQHFGDGTRLSIL.